This section outlines one T cell receptor beta chain sequence together with its context. No antigen is known for it. It was with a sample-barcoded 5' primer and a J-beta primer mix that a second PCR of about 7 to 12 cycles was run. One entry per CDR3 protein, called by TCRdb with MiXCR from the 5' RACE reads. The sample records 900,000 to 950,000 distinct CDR3 sequences, about 29% being singletons. Losses at the gene ends were 7 bases for V and 8 bases for J; bases not matched to a gene: 9. The germline gives CDR1 SNHLY, CDR2 FYNNEI. The CDR3 runs to 13 residues. The source of the sample is a study of blood T cells in healthy people across ages. Findings of the study overall: While age rose, TCR beta diversity per million T cells dropped in a roughly linear way. The CMV status of each donor remained undetermined, and this could have confounded shifts in expanded clonotypes.

These records were also assigned to another study, of T cells of mothers and their children.

The J gene is TRBJ1-2, the V gene TRBV2; 8 bases align to TRBD1. The TCR sequence derives from a woman between 40 and 55 years old in good health. Sequencing used blood. The CDR3, as DNA: TGTGCCAGCATTTCCTGGACAGGGAAAGGCTACACCTTC. Its protein is CASISWTGKGYTF.